These 27 T cell receptor beta chains were sequenced from one sample in a study of blood T cells in healthy people across ages. The use of a sample-barcoded 5' primer and a J-beta primer mix characterized a second PCR of about 7 to 12 cycles. One entry per CDR3 protein results from TCRdb running MiXCR on the 5' RACE reads. Found here are 900,000 to 950,000 distinct CDR3 sequences, 25% to 30% of them singletons; the top ten hold roughly 10%. This sample was also put to use in a study of T cells of mothers and their children.

The sequenced sample consisted of blood. The source of these receptors is a woman in her thirties or forties in good health.

The chain employs TRBV9 and TRBJ2-1, with a weak D call TRBD1 (6 bases). Between the trimmed V and J ends, which lost 4 bases and 8 bases, there was a span of 19 bases. The CDR3 spans 15 residues. Germline loops: CDR1 SGDLS, CDR2 YYNGEE. The CDR3 region has the DNA TGTGCCAGCAGCCGCACAGGGACCTTTGGTGATGAGCAGTTCTTC. Its protein is CASSRTGTFGDEQFF.

The gene calls are TRBV14 and TRBJ2-5; D is unclear. The CDR3 runs 13 residues. Trimming removed 0 bases from V and 3 bases from J, with 5 bases in between. Germline CDR1 SGHDN, CDR2 FVKESK. CDR3 bases: TGTGCCAGCAGCCAAGATCCCGAAGAGACCCAGTACTTC. Residues: CASSQDPEETQYF.

The chain joins TRBV29-1 to TRBJ2-7, with D possibly being TRBD1 (5 bases). Near its end, the DNA agrees better with TRBJ2-4, so the J call may be wrong. The CDR3 is made up of 14 amino acids. Germline V gives CDR1 SQVTM, CDR2 ANQGSEA. CDR3 region: CSVSLSRDRNIQYF. DNA for the CDR3: TGCAGCGTCTCCCTTAGCAGGGATAGAAACATTCAGTACTTC.

V usage is TRBV20-1 and J usage is TRBJ2-6, with 8 bases fitting TRBD1. The V segment lost 5 bases and the J segment 18 bases; nucleotides outside the gene matches: 3. The CDR3 has 9 amino acids. CDR1 is DFQATT and CDR2 is SNEGSKA in the germline V gene (reference sequence). The CDR3 sequence is CSAGDRGTF. In nucleotides, the CDR3 is TGCAGTGCTGGTGACAGGGGGACTTTC.

This clonotype was seen only a few times. The V gene is TRBV3-1, the J gene TRBJ1-2; tentative D call: TRBD1 (6 bases). Germline V CDR1 and CDR2: LGHDT, YNNKEL (reference sequence). V was clipped by 3 bases and J by 3 bases, with 8 bases between them. The length of the CDR3 is 13 residues. CDR3 coding DNA: TGTGCCAGCAGCCAGGGGACATACTATGGCTACACCTTC. Translation: CASSQGTYYGYTF.

This clonotype was seen at least ten times. The chain is built from TRBV13 and TRBJ2-7; TRBD1 is a possible D gene (6 bases). Trimming removed 4 bases from V and 4 bases from J, with 14 bases in between. The length of the CDR3 is 14 residues. The germline V gene encodes CDR1 PRHDT and CDR2 FYEKMQ (reference sequence). The CDR3 reads CASSSNRARYEQYF. The CDR3 nucleotides read TGTGCCAGCAGCTCCAACAGGGCTCGGTACGAGCAGTACTTC. Full variable domain (missing parts from reference TRBV13 and TRBJ2-7): AAGVIQSPRHLIKEKRETATLKCYPIPRHDTVYWYQQGPGQDPQFLISFYEKMQSDKGSIPDRFSAQQFSDYHSELNMSSLELGDSALYFCASSSNRARYEQYFGPGTRLTVT.

The V and J genes are TRBV5-1 and TRBJ2-2; a weak D match, TRBD2 (5 bases). V was clipped by 4 bases and J by 7 bases, with 11 bases between them. The CDR3 sequence is 13 residues long. The germline V gene has CDR1 SGHRS and CDR2 YFSETQ. The CDR3 here is CASSPITSGELFF. The CDR3 DNA sequence: TGCGCCAGCAGCCCAATTACTAGCGGGGAGCTGTTTTTT.

The chain combines TRBV7-9 with TRBJ2-7, with TRBD1 matching over 8 bases. V shed 6 bases and J 2 bases; nucleotides not matched to a gene: 9. This CDR3 is 15 amino acids long. The germline CDR1 and CDR2 sequences are SEHNR and FQNEAQ (reference sequence). The CDR3 nucleotides read TGTGCCAGCAGTTTGGACAGGGACTTTCCCTACGAGCAGTACTTC. It translates to CASSLDRDFPYEQYF.

A few counts support this clonotype. In nucleotides, the CDR3 is TGCGCCAGCAGCTTGTCGGGACAAACCGGGGAGCTGTTTTTT. Translating gives CASSLSGQTGELFF. The rearrangement joins TRBV5-1 to TRBJ2-2; a possible D gene is TRBD1 (6 bases). The V and J ends lost 1 base and 5 bases respectively, with 9 bases between them. Germline V gene sequence: CDR1 SGHRS, CDR2 YFSETQ. There are 14 residues in the CDR3.

Many counts were recorded for this clonotype. This chain joins TRBV10-3 and TRBJ2-2; D may be TRBD1 or TRBD2 (5 bases each). Looked up from germline, CDR1 is ENHRY and CDR2 is SYGVKD. This CDR3 region has 18 residues. V was pared by 3 bases and J by 0 bases, with 17 bases between. CDR3 amino acids: CAISDIGWGISNTGELFF. CDR3 in DNA: TGTGCCATCAGTGATATTGGTTGGGGGATTTCGAACACCGGGGAGCTGTTTTTT.

This clonotype was picked up a small number of times. The chain's CDR3 is CASSLETGGISFRYF. The CDR3 bases are TGTGCCAGCAGCTTAGAGACAGGGGGAATCTCGTTTCGGTACTTC. V and J are TRBV11-2 and TRBJ2-5; 9 bases match TRBD1. CDR3 length: 15 residues. CDR1 SGHAT and CDR2 FQNNGV come from the germline V gene. V lost 0 bases to trimming and J lost 13 bases; unmatched junction nucleotides: 12. Variable domain in full (rest from reference TRBV11-2 and TRBJ2-5): EAGVAQSPRYKIIEKRQSVAFWCNPISGHATLYWYQQILGQGPKLLIQFQNNGVVDDSQLPKDRFSAERLKGVDSTLKIQPAKLEDSAVYLCASSLETGGISFRYFGPGTRLLVL.

This clonotype was found a few times. This rearrangement joins TRBV7-2 to TRBJ2-7; D possibly corresponds to TRBD2 (7 bases). CDR3 length: 15 amino acids. V lost 5 bases and J 5 bases, leaving 19 bases between the germline ends. Looked up from germline, CDR1 is SGHTA and CDR2 is FQGNSA. The CDR3 protein is CASSPIGGALHEQYF. CDR3 nucleotides: TGTGCCAGCAGCCCCATTGGGGGGGCATTGCACGAGCAGTACTTC.

V and J are TRBV7-9 and TRBJ2-5, with D perhaps TRBD1 or TRBD2 (6 bases each). The CDR3 runs 14 residues. Germline V CDR1 and CDR2: SEHNR, FQNEAQ (reference sequence). Between the trimmed V and J ends, which lost 1 base and 3 bases, there was a span of 9 bases. CDR3 loop: CASSLVRGEETQYF. DNA of the CDR3: TGTGCCAGCAGCTTAGTTAGGGGGGAAGAGACCCAGTACTTC.

In regard to this clonotype: No DNA is shown, since the ends of the CDR3 on it are uncertain; the CDR3 is the one TCRdb lists. V is TRBV12-3 or TRBV12-4 and J is TRBJ1-2; TRBD1, the table's D call, lacks a check against the DNA. With termini counted, the CDR3 has 13 amino acids. CDR3 sequence: CAGSSGRHYGCTF.

The J gene is TRBJ2-7, the V gene TRBV11-2; 7 bases are shared with TRBD1. J gave up 9 bases and V 5 bases, and 10 bases lay outside the gene matches. The CDR3 length is 13 residues. CDR1 SGHAT and CDR2 FQNNGV come from the germline V gene. The CDR3 DNA sequence: TGTGCCAGCAGCCCAGGGACAGTTACGGCGCAGTACTTC. It yields the protein CASSPGTVTAQYF.

The chain is built from TRBV5-1 and TRBJ2-7; TRBD2 matches at 8 bases. CDR1 and CDR2 (germline): SGHRS, YFSETQ. CDR3 length: 15 amino acids. The V gene end was trimmed by 3 bases and the J gene end by 0 bases; junction bases not matched to a gene: 5. The CDR3 loop reads CASSSVAGPSYEQYF. For the CDR3, the DNA is TGCGCCAGCAGCTCGGTAGCGGGGCCCTCCTACGAGCAGTACTTC.

The chain recombines TRBV12-3 or TRBV12-4 with TRBJ1-6; D is uncertain. V was cut by 6 bases and J by 9 bases, with 12 bases left in between. The CDR3 sequence is 13 residues long. CDR3: CASSPVGPSPLHF. The CDR3 DNA is TGTGCCAGCAGCCCAGTTGGGCCTTCACCCCTCCACTTT.

This clonotype came up many times. This rearrangement joins TRBV20-1 to TRBJ1-2; unclear D gene. The germline V gene has CDR1 DFQATT and CDR2 SNEGSKA (reference sequence). V was cut by 3 bases and J by 4 bases, with 18 bases left in between. This CDR3 contains 15 residues. The CDR3 DNA sequence: TGCAGTGCTAGCACCGGGCCACGACGGAGCTATGGCTACACCTTC. Amino acid sequence: CSASTGPRRSYGYTF.

This sequence joins TRBV5-1 and TRBJ2-1, with D tentatively TRBD2 (7 bases). Germline CDR1 reads SGHRS; CDR2 reads YFSETQ. The CDR3 loop spans 18 amino acids. The V gene lost 0 bases and the J gene lost 3 bases, with 19 bases spanning the gap. The CDR3 region is CASSLASGGLPNYNEQFF. The CDR3 DNA sequence: TGCGCCAGCAGCTTGGCCTCGGGGGGCCTTCCTAACTACAATGAGCAGTTCTTC.

With regard to this clonotype: One junction end disagrees with the germline gene, perhaps due to a read error. The rearrangement uses TRBV7-7 and TRBJ2-1; D is undetermined. This CDR3 is 13 amino acids long. Germline V gives CDR1 SSHAT, CDR2 FNYEAQ (reference sequence). The CDR3 here is CASSLDLLDEQFF. In DNA form, the CDR3 reads TGTGCTAGCAGCTTAGATCTGTTGGATGAGCAGTTCTTC.

In its sample, this clonotype was seen many times. The chain links TRBV20-1 to TRBJ2-4, with D possibly matching TRBD1 (5 bases). Trimming took 0 bases from V and 2 from J, leaving 8 bases between them. CDR1 and CDR2 from the germline V gene are DFQATT and SNEGSKA (reference sequence). The CDR3 length is 14 residues. This chain's CDR3 is CSAREQGSKNIQYF. Here the CDR3 DNA reads TGCAGTGCTAGAGAGCAGGGCTCCAAAAACATTCAGTACTTC.

This clonotype was detected ten times or more. This chain uses TRBV7-9 with TRBJ2-6, with a tentative D call TRBD1 (8 bases). The germline V and J ends were trimmed by 4 bases and 0 bases, with 22 bases remaining between them. The CDR3 is 20 residues long. Germline V gene sequence: CDR1 SEHNR, CDR2 FQNEAQ (reference sequence). DNA for the CDR3: TGTGCCAGCAGCTCCCTTGACAGGGGAGGGATCCGCTCTGGGGCCAACGTCCTGACTTTC. Translated, it gives CASSSLDRGGIRSGANVLTF.

Only a few counts were recorded for this clonotype. The gene calls are TRBV9 and TRBJ2-2; 8 bases are a match to TRBD1. The CDR3 is 14 residues long. V trimming: 8 bases; J trimming: 1 base; junction bases outside the gene matches: 4. Germline V lookup: CDR1 SGDLS, CDR2 YYNGEE. DNA for the CDR3: TGTGCCAGTACACAGGGGGGGAACACCGGGGAGCTGTTTTTT. Translating gives CASTQGGNTGELFF.

V and J are TRBV7-9 and TRBJ2-6; TRBD1 matches 9 bases. Germline CDR1 is SEHNR and CDR2 is FQNEAQ (reference sequence). Trimming at V came to 11 bases and at J to 1 base, leaving 6 bases not matched to a gene. This CDR3 is 15 amino acids long. CDR3 residues: CAWGGQGSGANVLTF. The CDR3 bases are TGTGCCTGGGGAGGACAGGGGTCTGGGGCCAACGTCCTGACTTTC. Full variable domain (remainder filled in from reference TRBV7-9 and TRBJ2-6): DTGVSQNPRHKITKRGQNVTFRCDPISEHNRLYWYRQTLGQGPEFLTYFQNEAQLEKSRLLSDRFSAERPKGSFSTLEIQRTEQGDSAMYLCAWGGQGSGANVLTFGAGSRLTVL.

The chain has TRBV11-2 and TRBJ2-3, with D maybe TRBD1 (6 bases). The CDR3 contains 14 residues. V was trimmed by 4 bases and J by 8 bases, leaving 16 bases between them. Germline values: CDR1 SGHAT, CDR2 FQNNGV. The CDR3 protein is CASSSMARGGTQYF. The CDR3, as DNA: TGTGCCAGCAGCTCCATGGCCCGAGGGGGTACGCAGTATTTT.

The rearrangement joins TRBV12-3 or TRBV12-4 to TRBJ1-3; D gene ambiguous. The length of the CDR3 is 17 residues. V shed 5 bases and J shed 0 bases, with 17 bases lying between them. CDR3 loop: CASSPPGLRASGNTIYF. DNA for the CDR3: TGTGCCAGCAGTCCGCCGGGGTTACGGGCCTCTGGAAACACCATATATTTT.

With respect to this clonotype: One end of the junction varies from germline; a read error may be responsible. The J gene is TRBJ2-7, the V gene TRBV6-1; D is undetermined. The CDR3 is 14 amino acids. The germline gives CDR1 MNHNS, CDR2 SASEGT. This chain's CDR3 is CAGSALRADYEQYF. Here the CDR3 DNA reads TGTGCCGGCAGTGCTCTACGGGCCGACTACGAGCAGTACTTC.